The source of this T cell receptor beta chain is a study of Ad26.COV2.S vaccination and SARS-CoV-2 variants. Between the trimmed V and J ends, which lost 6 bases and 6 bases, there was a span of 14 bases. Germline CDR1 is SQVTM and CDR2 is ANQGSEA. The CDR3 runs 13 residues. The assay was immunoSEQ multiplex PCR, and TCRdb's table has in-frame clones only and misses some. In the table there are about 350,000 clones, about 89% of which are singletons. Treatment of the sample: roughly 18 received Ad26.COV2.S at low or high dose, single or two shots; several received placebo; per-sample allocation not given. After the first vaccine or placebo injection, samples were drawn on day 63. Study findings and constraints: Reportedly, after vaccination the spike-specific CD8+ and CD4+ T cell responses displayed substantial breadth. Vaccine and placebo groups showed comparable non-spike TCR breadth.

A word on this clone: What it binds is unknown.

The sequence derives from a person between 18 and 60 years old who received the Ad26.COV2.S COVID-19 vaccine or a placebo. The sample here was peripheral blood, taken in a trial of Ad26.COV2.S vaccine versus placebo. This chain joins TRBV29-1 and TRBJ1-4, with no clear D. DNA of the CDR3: TGCAGCGTCGAGGAGGTCCGGGATGAAAAACTGTTTTTT. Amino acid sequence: CSVEEVRDEKLFF.